This T cell receptor beta chain derives from a study of shared clonotypes between healthy human individuals. The count of this clone is one. Its specificity is not known. There are 11 residues in the CDR3. Germline V gene lookup returns CDR1 DFQATT and CDR2 SNEGSKA (reference sequence). V gave up 8 bases and J gave up 4 bases, with 12 bases separating them. In the authors' methods: ImmunoSEQ output held junction-only sequences without quality scores, so filtering differed. Sequencing was performed with immunoSEQ multiplex PCR; in TCRdb, only in-frame clones are kept and a portion is missing. V and J calls and clone size are as listed in that table; D and trimming were resolved from the DNA. The top ten clones hold roughly 0.36% of a sample with roughly 2,500,000 clones, 80% to 95% of them seen once. General study points: The generation probabilities recorded for non-shared clonotypes fell below those of clonotypes shared by all four donors.

The source material was naive CD4+ T cells from PBMCs. The subset: CD45RA+ positively selected. The chain combines TRBV20-1 with TRBJ2-7, with D unclear. The TCR originated in a man aged 18 to 29 in good health. Some clones in this sample may be carry-over from other donors' samples. CDR3 loop: CSPFQTYEQYF. The CDR3 DNA follows: TGCAGTCCTTTTCAAACATACGAGCAGTACTTC.